Given below is one TCR beta chain in context. Methods used by the authors: Amplification with reference gene primers provided the estimates of nucleated cell counts. Profiled with immunoSEQ multiplex PCR; TCRdb holds only in-frame clones, not every one. That table is the source of V, J and clone size, and D and trimming were worked out from the DNA. Altogether approximately 100,000 clones are present, 80% to 90% being singletons, with the ten largest covering 2% to 3%. V lost 9 bases, J lost 5 bases, and 17 bases lay in between. This CDR3 is built from 14 residues. The germline V gene has CDR1 MNHEY and CDR2 SVGAGI. The sample is drawn from a study of blood T cell repertoires in COVID-19. Whole-study context: COVID-19 samples collected from the United States, Italy and Spain covered acute and convalescent phases. PBMCs, B-cell-depleted T cells, or T cells provided the cDNA or gDNA that made up the material.

Which cohort a participant joined came from the clinical history participants gave. This sequence was found in a woman aged 45 to 65 who had recovered from COVID-19. The rearrangement links TRBV6-5 to TRBJ1-5, with D possibly TRBD1 on 6 matching bases. Sequenced sample: PBMCs or T cells enriched from blood (not recorded which). In nucleotides, the CDR3 is TGTGCCAGTGTCCAGTCAGGGGATCATCAGCCCCAGCATTTT. This translates into CASVQSGDHQPQHF.